The source of this T cell receptor beta chain is a study of blood T cell repertoires in COVID-19. Libraries were prepared by immunoSEQ multiplex PCR; TCRdb keeps only in-frame clonotypes and omits some of them. The data show roughly 300,000 clones, just over 90% seen once. Study members were between about 18 and 100 years old and lived in some 22 US regions. Participants were placed into cohorts based on the clinical history they reported. The CDR3 covers 14 residues. J lost 2 bases, V lost 2 bases, and 2 bases had no gene match. Germline V gene lookup returns CDR1 MNHEY and CDR2 SVGAGI. The source material was PBMCs or T cells enriched from blood (not recorded which). The TCR originated in a middle-aged woman with acute COVID-19. The V call is TRBV6-5, the J call TRBJ1-2; 7 bases map to TRBD1. This CDR3 reads CASSYRDRNYGYTF. CDR3 in DNA: TGTGCCAGCAGTTACCGGGACAGAAACTATGGCTACACCTTC.